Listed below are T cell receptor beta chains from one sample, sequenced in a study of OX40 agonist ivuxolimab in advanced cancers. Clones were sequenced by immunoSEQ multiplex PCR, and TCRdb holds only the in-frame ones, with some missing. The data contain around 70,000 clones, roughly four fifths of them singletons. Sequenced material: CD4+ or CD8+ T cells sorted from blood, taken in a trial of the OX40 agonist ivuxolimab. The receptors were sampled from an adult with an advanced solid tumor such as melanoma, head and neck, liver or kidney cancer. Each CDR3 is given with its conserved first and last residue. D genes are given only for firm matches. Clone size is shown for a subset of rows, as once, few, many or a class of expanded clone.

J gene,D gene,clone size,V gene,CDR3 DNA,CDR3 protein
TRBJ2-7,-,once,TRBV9,TGTGCCAGCAGCGTCTCAGACAGGTACGAGCAGTACTTC,CASSVSDRYEQYF
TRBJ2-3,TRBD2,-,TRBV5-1,TGCGCCAGCAGCTCCGACAAACTAGCGGGGGGAGATACGCAGTATTTT,CASSSDKLAGGDTQYF
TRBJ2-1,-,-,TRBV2,TGTGCCAGCAGTGAACTCCCGTCCGGGGAGCAGTTCTTC,CASSELPSGEQFF
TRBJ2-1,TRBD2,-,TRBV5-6,TGTGCCAGCAGCTGGGGACTAGCGGACAATGAGCAGTTCTTC,CASSWGLADNEQFF
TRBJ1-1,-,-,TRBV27,TGTGCCAGCAGTTTGTCAGGGGAGGCTGAAGCTTTCTTT,CASSLSGEAEAFF
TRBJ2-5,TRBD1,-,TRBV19,TGTGCCAGTAGTATAGAGGGACAGGGGAAGACCCAGTACTTC,CASSIEGQGKTQYF
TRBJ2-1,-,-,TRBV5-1,TGCGCCAGCAGCTTGCGCGGGGAAGGTTTTGGTGAGCAGTTCTTC,CASSLRGEGFGEQFF
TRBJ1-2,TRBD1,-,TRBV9,TGTGCCAGCAGCATCGACAGGGGGCGCGACTATGGCTACACCTTC,CASSIDRGRDYGYTF
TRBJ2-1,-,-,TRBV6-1,TGTGCCAGCAGTGAAGGGCGGAATGAGCAGTTCTTC,CASSEGRNEQFF
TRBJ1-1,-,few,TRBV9,TGTGCCAGCAGCGTAGGGCCCGGGGGCACTGAAGCTTTCTTT,CASSVGPGGTEAFF
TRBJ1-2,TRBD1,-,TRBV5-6,TGTGCCAGCAGCTTGGAAGGGGGCGTCGGCTATGGCTACACCTTC,CASSLEGGVGYGYTF
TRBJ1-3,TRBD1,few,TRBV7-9,TGTGCCAGCAGCTTGCCGGGACAGGGGTTTGGAAACACCATATATTTT,CASSLPGQGFGNTIYF
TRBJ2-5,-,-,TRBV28,TGTGCCAGCAGAACACCCAGGTTCCCCCAAGAGACCCAGTACTTC,CASRTPRFPQETQYF
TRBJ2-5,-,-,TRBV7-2,TGTGCCAGCAGCTTGAACAGCCGGGACGAGACCCAGTACTTC,CASSLNSRDETQYF
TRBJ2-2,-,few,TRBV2,TGTGCCAGCAGTGATCCCGGGGAGCTGTTTTTT,CASSDPGELFF
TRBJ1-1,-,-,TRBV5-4,TGTGCCACGCGGCCCGGACCAGGGATGAACACTGAAGCTTTCTTT,CATRPGPGMNTEAFF
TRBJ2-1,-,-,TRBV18,TGTGCCAGCTCACCGCCACGGTACCCAGACAATGAGCAGTTCTTC,CASSPPRYPDNEQFF
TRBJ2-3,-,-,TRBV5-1,TGCGCCAGCAGCTTGGGGACCACTCCCCCAGATACGCAGTATTTT,CASSLGTTPPDTQYF
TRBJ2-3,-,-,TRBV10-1,TGCGCCAGCAGTGGGACCGGGACAGATACGCAGTATTTT,CASSGTGTDTQYF
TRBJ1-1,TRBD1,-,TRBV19,TGTGCCAGTAGTATCGAGGGGGCGATGGTTGCTTTCTTT,CASSIEGAMVAFF
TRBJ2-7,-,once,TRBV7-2,TGTGCCAGCAGCTTAGATCATGGGGGGAAGCAGTACTTC,CASSLDHGGKQYF
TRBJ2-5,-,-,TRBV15,TGTGCCACCAGCCTGGGGGGCCAAGAGACCCAGTACTTC,CATSLGGQETQYF
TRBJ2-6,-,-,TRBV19,TGTGCCAGTAGTCCCGGGGGCTCTGGGGCCAACGTCCTGACTTTC,CASSPGGSGANVLTF
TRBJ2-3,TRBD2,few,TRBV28,TGTGCCAGCAGTTTCTTCCTAGCGGATAGCACAGATACGCAGTATTTT,CASSFFLADSTDTQYF
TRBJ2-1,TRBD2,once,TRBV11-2,TGTGCCAGCAGCTTAGTTTGGCGGGGGGGTAATGAGCAGTTCTTC,CASSLVWRGGNEQFF
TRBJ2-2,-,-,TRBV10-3,TGTGCCATCAGTGAGTCGGCAGGGAACACCGGGGAGCTGTTTTTT,CAISESAGNTGELFF
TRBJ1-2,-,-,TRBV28,TGTGCCAGCAGTTTATACACTTCAGCTAACTATGGCTACACCTTC,CASSLYTSANYGYTF
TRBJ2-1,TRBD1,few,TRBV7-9,TGTGCCAGCAGCATGGGGACAGGTCGGGGGAATGAGCAGTTCTTC,CASSMGTGRGNEQFF
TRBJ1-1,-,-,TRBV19,TGTGCCAGTAGTATTGGGACTGGGAGGGCACACACTGAAGCTTTCTTT,CASSIGTGRAHTEAFF
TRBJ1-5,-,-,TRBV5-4,TGTGCCAGCAGCGGTGGCCCCGGAGGCAATCAGCCCCAGCATTTT,CASSGGPGGNQPQHF
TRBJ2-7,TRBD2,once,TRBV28,TGTGCCAGCAGTTCACGACTCGGGAGCGGGAGGCAAACACGCTCCTACGAGCAGTACTTC,CASSSRLGSGRQTRSYEQYF
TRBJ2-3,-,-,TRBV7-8,TGTGCCAGCAGCTTAGCGATTGGGGGGCAGGGCACAGATACGCAGTATTTT,CASSLAIGGQGTDTQYF
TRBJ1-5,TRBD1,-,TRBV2,TGTGCCAGTCAACCAGGGGGGCATCAGCCCCAGCATTTT,CASQPGGHQPQHF
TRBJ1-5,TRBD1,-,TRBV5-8,TGTGCCAGCAGCCCGACCCGGGACAGAGACAATCGGCCCCAGCATTTT,CASSPTRDRDNRPQHF
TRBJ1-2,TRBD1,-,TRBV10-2,TGCGCCGCCAACAGGGGACTTAACTATGGCTACACCTTC,CAANRGLNYGYTF
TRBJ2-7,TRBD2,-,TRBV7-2,TGTGCCAGCAGCTTAGCCGGGACTAGTACCTACGAGCAGTACTTC,CASSLAGTSTYEQYF
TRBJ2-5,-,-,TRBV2,TGTGCCAGCAGCGCGGGTCTAGGTGGAGAGACCCAGTACTTC,CASSAGLGGETQYF
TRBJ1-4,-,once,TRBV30,TGTGCCTGGAGTGGGGCTCAGGGGTGGAGTGAAAAACTGTTTTTT,CAWSGAQGWSEKLFF
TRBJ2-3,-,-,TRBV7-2,TGTGCCAGCAGCTCCCTGGGGAGTACAGATACGCAGTATTTT,CASSSLGSTDTQYF
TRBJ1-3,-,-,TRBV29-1,TGCAGCGGACTACTGGGAAACACCATATATTTT,CSGLLGNTIYF
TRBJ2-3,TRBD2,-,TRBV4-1,TGCGCCAGCAGCCAAGTGGCGGGGGGCCAAGGCACAGATACGCAGTATTTT,CASSQVAGGQGTDTQYF
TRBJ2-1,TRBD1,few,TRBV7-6,TGTGCCAGCAGCGCTCAGGGGGCGCAGGGTGAGCAGTTCTTC,CASSAQGAQGEQFF
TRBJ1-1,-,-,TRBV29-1,TGCAGCGTTGAAGAAGGGTTTGGCGCTTTCTTT,CSVEEGFGAFF
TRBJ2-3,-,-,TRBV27,TGTGCCAGCAGTTTATTAAGGGTTAACACAGATACGCAGTATTTT,CASSLLRVNTDTQYF
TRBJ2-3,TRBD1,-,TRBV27,TGTGCCAGCAGTACCCGGACAGGATCGGGAGATACGCAGTATTTT,CASSTRTGSGDTQYF
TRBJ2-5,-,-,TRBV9,TGTGCCAGCAGTTTAAGGGGCCGGGAAGAGACCCAGTACTTC,CASSLRGREETQYF
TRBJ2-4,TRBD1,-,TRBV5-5,TGTGCCAGCAGCGGGATGTTCTGGACAGGGGAAAAAAACATTCAGTACTTC,CASSGMFWTGEKNIQYF
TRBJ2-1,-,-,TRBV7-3,TGTGCCAGCAGCTTAGGAAAACAGACGGAGCAGTTCTTC,CASSLGKQTEQFF
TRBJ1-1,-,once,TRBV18,TGTGCCAGCACGCCGGGCCTCGAGACTGAAGCTTTCTTT,CASTPGLETEAFF